These 10 T cell receptor beta chains share one sample of origin, sequenced in a study of blood T cell repertoires in COVID-19. Sequencing used immunoSEQ multiplex PCR; TCRdb keeps in-frame clones, though not all of them. The sample yields 85,000 to 100,000 clones, around 80% seen once. The sequenced material came from peripheral blood. The receptors were gathered from a man aged 45-60 years who had recovered from COVID-19.

V is TRBV13 and J is TRBJ1-6, with 9 bases lining up with TRBD1. V shed 2 bases, J shed 9 bases, and the junction held 8 bases outside the gene matches. Germline assignment: CDR1 PRHDT and CDR2 FYEKMQ (reference sequence). The CDR3 has 16 amino acids. This chain's CDR3 is CASSLRGGQGGSPLHF. As DNA, the CDR3 is TGTGCCAGCAGCTTAAGGGGGGGACAGGGAGGTTCACCCCTCCACTTT.

This chain links TRBV5-4 with TRBJ1-5; D is undetermined. Trimming cost V 0 bases and J 5 bases, with 6 bases left between them. The CDR3 length is 13 residues. The germline V gene encodes CDR1 SGHNT and CDR2 YYREEE (reference sequence). In DNA form, the CDR3 reads TGTGCCAGCAGCTTGGACCCGGATCAGCCCCAGCATTTT. Translating gives CASSLDPDQPQHF.

The chain links TRBV11-3 to TRBJ2-3; D uncertain. The V end lost 5 bases, the J end lost 4 bases, and 7 bases lay between the germline ends. The CDR3 totals 12 residues. Germline CDR1 reads SGHNT; CDR2 reads YENEEA. This CDR3 is CASSQKSDTQYF. For the CDR3, the DNA is TGTGCCAGCAGCCAGAAATCAGATACGCAGTATTTT. The complete variable domain, with remaining parts taken from reference TRBV11-3 and TRBJ2-3, reads EAGVVQSPRYKIIEKKQPVAFWCNPISGHNTLYWYLQNLGQGPELLIRYENEEAVDDSQLPKDRFSAERLKGVDSTLKIQPAELGDSAVYLCASSQKSDTQYFGPGTRLTVL.

The V and J genes are TRBV27 and TRBJ2-1; possibly TRBD1 for D (5 bases). Germline CDR1 reads MNHEY; CDR2 reads SMNVEV (reference sequence). Trimming left V 8 bases short and J 10 bases short, with 18 bases between. The CDR3 runs 13 residues. DNA for the CDR3: TGTGCCAGCTCAAAAGAAACAGGCCTGGAGCAGTTCTTC. It yields the protein CASSKETGLEQFF.

This rearrangement joins TRBV9 to TRBJ2-5; TRBD1 aligns across 8 bases. Per germline, CDR1 SGDLS and CDR2 YYNGEE. The CDR3 consists of 16 residues. The V gene end was trimmed by 4 bases and the J gene end by 0 bases; junction bases not matched to a gene: 8. The DNA of the CDR3 is TGTGCCAGCAGCCCAGGGACAGGAGGGTACCAAGAGACCCAGTACTTC. It translates to CASSPGTGGYQETQYF.

The rearrangement joins TRBV10-3 to TRBJ2-7, with 14 bases lining up with TRBD2. The germline V gene has CDR1 ENHRY and CDR2 SYGVKD. J gave up 4 bases and V 4 bases, and 9 bases lay outside the gene matches. The CDR3 contains 17 residues. Here the CDR3 reads CAISGGTSGSVIYEQYF. CDR3 in DNA: TGTGCCATCAGTGGGGGGACTAGCGGGAGTGTTATTTACGAGCAGTACTTC.

A few counts support this clone. The chain couples TRBV5-1 to TRBJ2-5, with TRBD1 as a possible D gene (5 bases). V dropped 0 bases and J dropped 4 bases, with 16 bases sitting between them. This CDR3 has 16 residues. The germline gives CDR1 SGHRS, CDR2 YFSETQ. CDR3 amino acids: CASSLVVGLGGETQYF. For the CDR3, the DNA is TGCGCCAGCAGCTTGGTGGTGGGGCTTGGCGGAGAGACCCAGTACTTC.

The chain combines TRBV7-9 with TRBJ1-2, with D possibly TRBD1 on 5 matching bases. CDR3 length: 15 residues. The ends were cut back, 1 base at V and 3 bases at J, with 12 bases in the middle. Germline CDR1 reads SEHNR; CDR2 reads FQNEAQ (reference sequence). CDR3 in DNA: TGTGCCAGCAGCTTAGGTCAGGGTATGGACTATGGCTACACCTTC. Its translation: CASSLGQGMDYGYTF.

The CDR3 bases are TGTGCCATCAGTGTAGGGTTAGACAGGGGCAACACTGAAGCTTTCTTT. Encoded protein: CAISVGLDRGNTEAFF. The rearrangement joins TRBV10-3 to TRBJ1-1; TRBD1 matches 8 bases. V gave up 4 bases and J gave up 2 bases; unmatched junction bases: 9. This CDR3 is 16 amino acids long. The V gene's germline CDR1 is ENHRY and CDR2 SYGVKD.

The CDR3 nucleotides are TGTGCCAGCAGTAGACAGGGGGTGGAGACCCAGTACTTC. It specifies CASSRQGVETQYF. This sequence joins TRBV3-1 (or the pseudogene TRBV3-2) and TRBJ2-5; 9 bases fit TRBD1. Looked up from germline, CDR1 is LGHDT and CDR2 is YNNKEL (reference sequence). The junction had 4 bases not matched to a gene; V was cut back by 6 bases and J by 5 bases. The CDR3 is 13 residues long.